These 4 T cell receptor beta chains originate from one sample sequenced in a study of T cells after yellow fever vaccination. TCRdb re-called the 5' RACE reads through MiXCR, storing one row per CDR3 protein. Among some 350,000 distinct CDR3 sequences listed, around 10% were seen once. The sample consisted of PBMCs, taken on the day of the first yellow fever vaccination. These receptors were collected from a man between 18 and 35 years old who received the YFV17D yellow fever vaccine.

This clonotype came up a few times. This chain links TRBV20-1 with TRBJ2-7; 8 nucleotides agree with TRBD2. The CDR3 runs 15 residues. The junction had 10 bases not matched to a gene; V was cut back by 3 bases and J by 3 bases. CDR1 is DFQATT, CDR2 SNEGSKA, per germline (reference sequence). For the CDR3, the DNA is TGCAGTGCTAGGGGGTATAGCGGGGCCTTCTACGAGCAGTACTTC. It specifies CSARGYSGAFYEQYF.

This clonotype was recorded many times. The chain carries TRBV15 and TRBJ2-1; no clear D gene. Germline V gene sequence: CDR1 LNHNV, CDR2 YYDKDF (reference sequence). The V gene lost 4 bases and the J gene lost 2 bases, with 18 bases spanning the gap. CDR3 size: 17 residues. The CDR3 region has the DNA TGTGCCACCAGCAAAGACCGGAATGAAGGGCCCTACAATGAGCAGTTCTTC. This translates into CATSKDRNEGPYNEQFF.

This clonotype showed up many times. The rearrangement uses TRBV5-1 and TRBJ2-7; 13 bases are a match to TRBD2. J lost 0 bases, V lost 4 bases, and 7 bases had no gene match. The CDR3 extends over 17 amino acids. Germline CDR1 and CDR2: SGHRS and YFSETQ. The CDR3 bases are TGCGCCAGCAGCCCCATCGGGACTAGCGGGGTCTCCTACGAGCAGTACTTC. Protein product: CASSPIGTSGVSYEQYF.

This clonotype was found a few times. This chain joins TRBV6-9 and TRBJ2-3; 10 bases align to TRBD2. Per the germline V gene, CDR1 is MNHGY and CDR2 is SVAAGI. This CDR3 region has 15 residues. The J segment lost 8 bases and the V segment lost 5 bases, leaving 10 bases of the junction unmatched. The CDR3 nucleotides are TGTGCCAGCAGTGGCGGACTAGCGGCCTATATTACGCAGTATTTT. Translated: CASSGGLAAYITQYF.